The clone carrying this T cell receptor beta chain was observed a few times. Its specificity is unknown. V lost 3 bases to trimming and J lost 9 bases, with 10 bases between them. CDR1 is SGDLS, CDR2 YYNGEE, per germline. The CDR3 has 13 amino acids. This entry belongs to a study of Ad26.COV2.S vaccination and SARS-CoV-2 variants. Sequencing used immunoSEQ multiplex PCR; TCRdb keeps in-frame clones, though not all of them. The table includes around 420,000 clones, over 75% detected once. Treatment specified: 19 received Ad26.COV2.S at low or high dose, single or two shots; 5 received placebo; per-sample allocation not given. Day 63 following the first vaccine or placebo injection was when the samples were taken. Its platform was an Ad26 vector, and its expressed antigen was Wuhan-strain SARS-CoV-2 spike. Study-wide results and limits: Quantification of TCR breadth and depth may have yielded underestimates of total T cell responses. Non-spike TCR breadth did not differ much between vaccine and placebo recipients.

The V call is TRBV9, the J call TRBJ1-6; D unclear. The TCR comes from a person aged 18-60 years who received the Ad26.COV2.S COVID-19 vaccine or a placebo. The sequencing here drew on peripheral blood, taken in a trial of Ad26.COV2.S vaccine versus placebo. The DNA of the CDR3 is TGTGCCAGCAGCGAAGATGTAGCTTCACCCCTCCACTTT. Its translation is CASSEDVASPLHF.